This passage covers 31 T cell receptor beta chains from one sample sequenced in a study of blood T cell repertoires in COVID-19. TCRdb keeps only in-frame clones here, not all; method: immunoSEQ multiplex PCR. This repertoire shows around 180,000 clones, about 88% found once; its top ten account for 20% to 30%. Sequencing was carried out using peripheral blood. These receptor sequences come from a man between 60 and 75 years old with acute or convalescent COVID-19.

This clone was observed a single time. This chain connects TRBV5-5 to TRBJ1-2; TRBD1 matches at 7 bases. The CDR3 consists of 14 residues. CDR1 and CDR2 (germline): SGHKS, YYEKEE (reference sequence). V lost 2 bases and J lost 2; bases outside the gene matches: 3. The CDR3 is CASSFTTGNYGYTF. The CDR3 DNA reads TGTGCCAGCAGCTTCACGACAGGGAACTATGGCTACACCTTC.

The rearrangement joins TRBV10-3 to TRBJ2-5; 8 bases map to TRBD1. CDR3 length: 15 residues. The germline V gene encodes CDR1 ENHRY and CDR2 SYGVKD. The V segment lost 0 bases and the J segment 5 bases; nucleotides outside the gene matches: 5. CDR3 DNA: TGTGCCATCAGTGAGTCCAGGGGGCCGCGGGAGACCCAGTACTTC. It translates to CAISESRGPRETQYF.

The V call is TRBV24-1, the J call TRBJ2-3; 7 positions match TRBD1. This CDR3 is 15 amino acids long. Per germline, CDR1 KGHDR and CDR2 SFDVKD. The J segment lost 4 bases and the V segment lost 1 base, leaving 4 bases of the junction unmatched. In DNA form, the CDR3 reads TGTGCCACCAGTGATTTTGACAGGGCGCCAGATACGCAGTATTTT. It translates to CATSDFDRAPDTQYF.

The CDR3 DNA reads as TGTGCCAGCAGCTTCGGGAGGAACACTGAAGCTTTCTTT. This sequence encodes CASSFGRNTEAFF. J is TRBJ1-1 and V is TRBV5-6; D is undetermined. CDR1 and CDR2 (germline): SGHDT, YYEEEE. Trimming took off 2 bases at V and 1 base at J, with 6 bases between the two ends. This CDR3 has 13 amino acids.

The chain couples TRBV20-1 to TRBJ2-1; 8 positions match TRBD2. CDR3 length: 15 residues. V lost 3 bases to trimming and J lost 2 bases; unmatched junction nucleotides: 6. From germline, CDR1 is DFQATT and CDR2 SNEGSKA (reference sequence). The CDR3 reads CSASERESPYNEQFF. The CDR3 region has the DNA TGCAGTGCTAGTGAGCGGGAGTCCCCCTACAATGAGCAGTTCTTC.

This clone was observed a single time. This chain uses TRBV5-4 with TRBJ1-5, with TRBD1 matching 9 bases. CDR1 is SGHNT and CDR2 is YYREEE in the germline V gene (reference sequence). Germline trimming cut 4 bases from V and 3 bases from J; bases unmatched to any gene: 8. The CDR3 is 16 amino acids. CDR3 coding DNA: TGTGCCAGCAGCCTCACAGGGGGCACGATCAATCAGCCCCAGCATTTT. Protein sequence: CASSLTGGTINQPQHF.

The J gene is TRBJ2-2, the V gene TRBV30, with D perhaps matching TRBD2 (6 bases). Between the trimmed V and J ends, which lost 5 bases and 6 bases, there was a span of 7 bases. The CDR3 sequence is 11 residues long. Germline V CDR1 and CDR2: GTSNPN, SVGIG (reference sequence). The CDR3 nucleotides are TGTGCCTGGGGCGGGGCCGGGGAGCTGTTTTTT. It is translated as CAWGGAGELFF.

A single count supports this clone. The chain employs TRBV11-2 and TRBJ1-6; D is unclear. CDR3 length: 16 residues. Looked up from germline, CDR1 is SGHAT and CDR2 is FQNNGV. V was cut by 5 bases and J by 6 bases, with 17 bases left in between. CDR3 sequence reads: CASSPEQPTLNSPLHF. Written as DNA, the CDR3 is TGTGCCAGCAGCCCAGAACAGCCCACCCTTAATTCACCCCTCCACTTT.

The genes are TRBV19 and TRBJ1-5; no definite D call. This CDR3 comprises 15 residues. V was trimmed by 1 base and J by 7 bases, leaving 14 bases between them. CDR1 is LNHDA and CDR2 is SQIVND in the germline V gene (reference sequence). The CDR3: CASSIGAFIGQPQHF. The CDR3 DNA follows: TGTGCCAGTAGTATAGGGGCCTTTATTGGGCAGCCCCAGCATTTT.

The rearrangement joins TRBV19 to TRBJ2-6, with 10 nucleotides matching TRBD1. V lost 7 bases to trimming and J lost 0 bases; unmatched junction nucleotides: 3. This CDR3 spans 16 amino acids. The germline gives CDR1 LNHDA, CDR2 SQIVND (reference sequence). The CDR3 is CASTRTGGSGANVLTF. CDR3 DNA sequence: TGTGCCAGTACCCGGACAGGGGGCTCTGGGGCCAACGTCCTGACTTTC.

V and J are TRBV12-5 and TRBJ1-1, with TRBD1 identical over 8 bases. Trimming removed 5 bases from V and 3 bases from J; junction bases left unmatched: 8. CDR1 is LGHNT, CDR2 FRNRAP, per germline. The CDR3 has 15 amino acids. The CDR3 DNA follows: TGTGCTAGTGGTCCACCAGGACAGGGATACACTGAAGCTTTCTTT. This translates into CASGPPGQGYTEAFF.

The chain recombines TRBV5-1 with TRBJ2-1, with 9 bases matching TRBD2. The CDR3 is 17 residues long. Germline trimming cut 3 bases from V and 4 bases from J; bases unmatched to any gene: 11. CDR1 SGHRS and CDR2 YFSETQ come from the germline V gene. The CDR3 sequence: CASSSGTLAGLYNEQFF. CDR3 in DNA: TGCGCCAGCAGCTCCGGCACCCTAGCGGGACTATACAATGAGCAGTTCTTC.

This clone was seen more than once but under ten times. This rearrangement joins TRBV30 to TRBJ2-2, with D tentatively TRBD1 (5 bases). The CDR3 sequence is 14 residues long. Germline CDR1 and CDR2: GTSNPN and SVGIG (reference sequence). V lost 3 bases and J 6 bases, leaving 14 bases between the germline ends. Here the CDR3 reads CAWRSTKGPGELFF. The CDR3, as DNA: TGTGCCTGGAGAAGCACAAAGGGGCCCGGGGAGCTGTTTTTT.

The V call is TRBV27, the J call TRBJ1-2; 9 positions match TRBD1. The CDR3 runs 15 residues. V lost 0 bases and J lost 8; bases outside the gene matches: 7. CDR1 is MNHEY and CDR2 is SMNVEV in the germline V gene (reference sequence). CDR3 sequence (DNA): TGTGCCAGCAGTTTATCGAAACAGGGGGCTATGGGCTACACCTTC. This sequence encodes CASSLSKQGAMGYTF.

The chain couples TRBV7-2 to TRBJ1-1; possibly TRBD1 for D (5 bases). Germline V gene lookup returns CDR1 SGHTA and CDR2 FQGNSA. V lost 8 bases, J lost 3 bases, and 22 bases lay in between. The CDR3 is made up of 16 amino acids. The CDR3 DNA sequence: TGTGCCAGCGATCTAGACTCCGGGGGTGTGCACACTGAAGCTTTCTTT. Residues: CASDLDSGGVHTEAFF. Full variable domain (remainder filled in from reference TRBV7-2 and TRBJ1-1): GAGVSQSPSNKVTEKGKDVELRCDPISGHTALYWYRQSLGQGLEFLIYFQGNSAPDKSGLPSDRFSAERTGGSVSTLTIQRTQQEDSAVYLCASDLDSGGVHTEAFFGQGTRLTVV.

This chain's CDR3 is CATSDLSSNTGELFF. In DNA form, the CDR3 reads TGTGCCACCAGTGATTTGTCCTCTAACACCGGGGAGCTGTTTTTT. This chain links TRBV24-1 with TRBJ2-2; D ambiguous. Trimming removed 0 bases from V and 2 bases from J, with 6 bases in between. Germline loops: CDR1 KGHDR, CDR2 SFDVKD. CDR3 size: 15 residues.

The chain employs TRBV3-1 (or the pseudogene TRBV3-2) and TRBJ2-3; 9 nucleotides match TRBD1. Germline V gene lookup returns CDR1 LGHDT and CDR2 YNNKEL (reference sequence). Losses at the gene ends were 4 bases for V and 2 bases for J; bases not matched to a gene: 4. The CDR3 has 15 amino acids. In DNA, the CDR3 is TGTGCCAGCAGCCTTCGACAGGGGGTCACAGATACGCAGTATTTT. Amino acid sequence: CASSLRQGVTDTQYF.

V gene TRBV9 combines with J gene TRBJ1-1; the D is unclear. The CDR3 consists of 14 residues. Deletions cut 1 base from V and 0 bases from J, with 7 bases between. CDR1 and CDR2 from the germline V gene are SGDLS and YYNGEE. CDR3 loop: CASSVSPVNTEAFF. The CDR3 DNA is TGTGCCAGCAGCGTATCCCCGGTGAACACTGAAGCTTTCTTT.

The chain couples TRBV5-1 to TRBJ2-1, with D perhaps matching TRBD2 (5 bases). The CDR3 covers 12 residues. Between the trimmed V and J ends, which lost 2 bases and 8 bases, there was a span of 8 bases. The germline V gene has CDR1 SGHRS and CDR2 YFSETQ. The CDR3 nucleotides read TGCGCCAGCAGCTTCCACGGGGATGAGCAGTTCTTC. This translates into CASSFHGDEQFF.

A note on this clone: Different DNA sequences within this sample yield the same CDR3. CDR3 nucleotide sequence: TGCAGCGTTGGGGACAGGAACACTGAAGCTTTCTTT. Amino acid sequence: CSVGDRNTEAFF. The rearrangement joins TRBV29-1 to TRBJ1-1, with 7 bases fitting TRBD1. In germline, CDR1 is SQVTM, CDR2 ANQGSEA. This CDR3 comprises 12 residues. J lost 1 base, V lost 4 bases, and 0 bases had no gene match.

The chain couples TRBV2 to TRBJ2-3; D might be TRBD1 (5 bases). V was clipped by 4 bases and J by 9 bases, with 17 bases between them. CDR1 and CDR2 (germline): SNHLY, FYNNEI. CDR3 length: 14 residues. The CDR3 sequence is CASSGPGPSGTQYF. DNA for the CDR3: TGTGCCAGCAGTGGGCCAGGGCCCTCAGGGACGCAGTATTTT.

The rearrangement uses TRBV7-3 and TRBJ2-2; 9 bases are shared with TRBD2. The V gene end was trimmed by 5 bases and the J gene end by 2 bases; junction bases not matched to a gene: 3. There are 15 residues in the CDR3. From germline, CDR1 is SGHTA and CDR2 FQGTGA. The CDR3 DNA sequence: TGTGCCAGCAGCCCGGGACTAGCTAACACCGGGGAGCTGTTTTTT. It encodes CASSPGLANTGELFF.

The CDR3 bases are TGTGCCAGCAGTCCAGGGGGCTGGGAGACCCAGTACTTC. This translates into CASSPGGWETQYF. The chain is built from TRBV12-3 or TRBV12-4 and TRBJ2-5; 8 bases line up with TRBD1. This CDR3 is built from 13 residues. With V trimmed by 5 bases and J by 5 bases, 4 bases remained unmatched.

This clone was counted a single time. V is TRBV27 and J is TRBJ1-2; D is perhaps TRBD1 (5 bases). The CDR3 has 18 amino acids. Trimming took 5 bases from V and 0 from J, leaving 22 bases between them. Germline CDR1 reads MNHEY; CDR2 reads SMNVEV (reference sequence). The DNA for the CDR3 is TGTGCCAGCAGTCCTCGGGGAGGGGCAGCCCTCTCTAACTATGGCTACACCTTC. It translates to CASSPRGGAALSNYGYTF.

The J gene is TRBJ1-1, the V gene TRBV24-1; 7 positions agree with TRBD1. V trimming: 6 bases; J trimming: 1 base; junction bases outside the gene matches: 1. Looked up from germline, CDR1 is KGHDR and CDR2 is SFDVKD. The CDR3 sequence is 13 residues long. Here the CDR3 DNA reads TGTGCCACCAGTACAGGGGAGAACACTGAAGCTTTCTTT. It codes for CATSTGENTEAFF.

The chain employs TRBV4-1 and TRBJ1-1; D might be TRBD1 (6 bases). This CDR3 comprises 15 residues. The V and J ends lost 0 bases and 1 base respectively, with 9 bases between them. Germline V gene sequence: CDR1 MGHRA, CDR2 YSYEKL. CDR3 nucleotides: TGCGCCAGCAGCCAAGATTTACAGGGGAACACTGAAGCTTTCTTT. Protein product: CASSQDLQGNTEAFF.

The V and J genes are TRBV6-5 and TRBJ1-2; 8 bases are a match to TRBD1. CDR3 size: 15 residues. CDR1 MNHEY and CDR2 SVGAGI come from the germline V gene. V shed 5 bases and J 4 bases; nucleotides not matched to a gene: 9. For the CDR3, the DNA is TGTGCCAGCAGTCGGACAGGGATTGTTGGCTATGGCTACACCTTC. It translates to CASSRTGIVGYGYTF.

The chain recombines TRBV9 with TRBJ1-1, with 8 bases that match TRBD1. Trimming cost V 4 bases and J 3 bases; bases outside gene matches: 5. This CDR3 comprises 14 residues. CDR1 and CDR2 (germline): SGDLS, YYNGEE. CDR3 in DNA: TGTGCCAGCAGCCCAAGACAGGGGCACACTGAAGCTTTCTTT. It translates to CASSPRQGHTEAFF.

The rearrangement joins TRBV12-2 to TRBJ1-2; TRBD1 was called by the table and not checked on the DNA. TRBV12-2 is termed a pseudogene. The CDR3 is 16 amino acids. The CDR3 region has the DNA TGTGCAAGTCGCTTAGCGGTGGACAGGGCCTACTATGGCTACACCTTC. It specifies CASRLAVDRAYYGYTF.

This sequence joins TRBV5-4 and TRBJ1-1; a weak D match, TRBD1 (6 bases). Germline lookup yields CDR1 SGHNT and CDR2 YYREEE (reference sequence). The CDR3 contains 13 residues. V lost 1 base, J lost 7 bases, and 11 bases lay in between. In DNA, the CDR3 is TGTGCCAGCAGCTTGAAAAAAGGGGGTGAAGCTTTCTTT. Encoded protein: CASSLKKGGEAFF.

V gene TRBV7-8 combines with J gene TRBJ1-5; D possibly corresponds to TRBD1 (6 bases). Germline loops: CDR1 SGHVS, CDR2 FQNEAQ. Trimming shortened V by 5 bases and J by 0 bases, and 14 bases separated the two germline ends. The CDR3 spans 16 residues. The CDR3 is CASSPQGEYSNQPQHF. Written as DNA, the CDR3 is TGTGCCAGCAGCCCACAGGGAGAGTATAGCAATCAGCCCCAGCATTTT.